The rows below give T cell receptor beta chains drawn from one sample of a study of shared clonotypes between healthy human individuals. The protocol was immunoSEQ multiplex PCR, while the TCRdb copy is restricted to in-frame clones and leaves out a portion. The sample lists more than 2 million clones; approximately 95% were seen once. The source material was naive CD4+ T cells sorted from blood. The source is a man younger than 35 in good health. CDR3s include the opening cysteine and the closing phenylalanine or tryptophan. The D gene is left open where the match is weak.

CDR3 protein | D gene | J gene | V gene
CASSPRGQGAGEQFF | TRBD1 | TRBJ2-1 | TRBV18
CASTRQPTGELFF | - | TRBJ2-2 | TRBV6-5
CASSLGGLPGELFF | TRBD2 | TRBJ2-2 | TRBV5-1
CASSQVGEAGNTIYF | - | TRBJ1-3 | TRBV4-2
CTSSQGGEDNSPLHF | - | TRBJ1-6 | TRBV1
CASSWKGAAEQFF | TRBD1 | TRBJ2-1 | TRBV28
CASGPGTDTGELFF | - | TRBJ2-2 | TRBV12-5
CASHRDRYYEQYF | TRBD1 | TRBJ2-7 | TRBV19
CASSRGGPLEQYF | - | TRBJ2-7 | TRBV6-5
CAIFGVEIDGYTF | - | TRBJ1-2 | TRBV10-3
CASSPGQRGEKLFF | - | TRBJ1-4 | TRBV5-4
CASSQGGTAQETQYF | - | TRBJ2-5 | TRBV4-1
CASSLLRDRGSMGANVLTF | TRBD1 | TRBJ2-6 | TRBV5-6
CASSSGLTYEQYF | - | TRBJ2-7 | TRBV28
CASRRDKKETQYF | - | TRBJ2-5 | TRBV6-6
CASSQVFTGLGSYEQYF | - | TRBJ2-7 | TRBV4-1
CASSLGDRASYEQYF | TRBD1 | TRBJ2-7 | TRBV5-1
CASSFEGETYGYTF | - | TRBJ1-2 | TRBV5-1
CAWSVIVGTGELFF | - | TRBJ2-2 | TRBV30
CASSLAGGQSSYNSPLHF | - | TRBJ1-6 | TRBV7-9
CASSYEGAPRVYEQYF | TRBD1 | TRBJ2-7 | TRBV6-6
CASSLGQGGVHEQYF | - | TRBJ2-7 | TRBV5-1
CASSFGLAGVGELFF | TRBD2 | TRBJ2-2 | TRBV7-2
CASSRFRGGAETQYF | TRBD2 | TRBJ2-5 | TRBV5-1
CATTSGPRYYEQYF | - | TRBJ2-7 | TRBV19
CAISLYRDSYEQYF | - | TRBJ2-7 | TRBV10-3
CASRMGPNVNQPQHF | - | TRBJ1-5 | TRBV19
CASRRTGGVSQPQHF | TRBD1 | TRBJ1-5 | TRBV6-5
CASSLSPGTVDTEAFF | - | TRBJ1-1 | TRBV28
CAWSRTGRDGELFF | - | TRBJ2-2 | TRBV30
CASSSGTSGTPNTGELFF | TRBD2 | TRBJ2-2 | TRBV18
CASGLDLAGATDTQYF | TRBD2 | TRBJ2-3 | TRBV12-5
CASSSVAGTGELFF | TRBD2 | TRBJ2-2 | TRBV11-2
CASKIFGNSYEQYF | - | TRBJ2-7 | TRBV2
CASRQMNTEAFF | - | TRBJ1-1 | TRBV5-1